This paragraph covers one T cell receptor (beta chain) sequence. Its antigen is undetermined. This sample is drawn from a study of CXCR3-negative and CXCR3-positive naive CD8 T cells. General study points: Memory CD8+ cells had much lower diversity, and both naive subsets had comparably high diversity.

Via 5' RACE with UMI labels, TRB cDNA libraries were prepared. TCRdb re-called the 5' RACE reads; one entry per CDR3 protein, DNA not given. The sample includes more than 9,500 distinct CDR3 sequences. Looked up from germline, CDR1 is MNHEY and CDR2 is SVGAGI. The CDR3 spans 15 residues. V usage is TRBV6-5 and J usage is TRBJ1-1. This receptor was taken from a human donor in good health. Some clones in this sample may be carry-over from other donors' samples. Material: naive CXCR3- CD8+ T cells from blood. Indicated subset: CD45RO-CCR7+CD27+CD95- naive CD8+ T cells lacking CXCR3 (TNR3-). The CDR3 reads CASSYSARLNTEAFF.